This T cell receptor beta chain was obtained from a study of neoadjuvant anti-PD-1 for oral cavity cancer. General study findings and limits: Pretreatment Treg/Th17 ratio correlated inversely with post-treatment tumor clonality. Non-responders to neoadjuvant nivolumab had significantly more clonal PBMC T cells than responders.

Stage II-IVA oral cavity squamous cell carcinoma was new and untreated by systemic or radiation therapy. No culture or expansion preceded analysis of these blood cells. Germline V CDR1 and CDR2: SGHNT, YYREEE (reference sequence). This CDR3 is 16 amino acids long. J gave up 4 bases and V 3 bases, and 7 bases lay outside the gene matches. This clone came up once. Its antigen is not known. The method was immunoSEQ multiplex PCR; TCRdb's version includes in-frame clones alone and lacks a portion of them. The data hold about 80,000 clones, with under 85% observed a single time. The clonotype originates from a person aged 35-79 years with oral cavity squamous cell carcinoma. The chain employs TRBV5-4 and TRBJ2-1, with TRBD2 matching 10 bases. Material: PBMCs, obtained before nivolumab (anti-PD-1) treatment. The CDR3 DNA follows: TGTGCCAGCAGCTCTCTAGCGGGGGATTCTTACAATGAGCAGTTCTTC. Amino acid sequence: CASSSLAGDSYNEQFF. Looking up the rest from reference TRBV5-4 and TRBJ2-1 gives the full variable domain: ETGVTQSPTHLIKTRGQQVTLRCSSQSGHNTVSWYQQALGQGPQFIFQYYREEENGRGNFPPRFSGLQFPNYSSELNVNALELDDSALYLCASSSLAGDSYNEQFFGPGTRLTVL.